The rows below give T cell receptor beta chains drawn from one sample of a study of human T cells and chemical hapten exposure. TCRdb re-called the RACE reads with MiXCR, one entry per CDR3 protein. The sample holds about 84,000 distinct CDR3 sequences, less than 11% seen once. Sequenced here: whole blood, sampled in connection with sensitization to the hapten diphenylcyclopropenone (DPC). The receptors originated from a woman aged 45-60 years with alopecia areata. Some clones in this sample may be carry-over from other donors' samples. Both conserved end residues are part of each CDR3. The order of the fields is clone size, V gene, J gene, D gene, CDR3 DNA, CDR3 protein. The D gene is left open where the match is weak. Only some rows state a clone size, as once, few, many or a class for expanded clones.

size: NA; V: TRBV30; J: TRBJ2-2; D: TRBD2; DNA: TGTGCCTGGACTAGCGGGAGGGCCCCCGGGGAGCTGTTTTTT; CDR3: CAWTSGRAPGELFF
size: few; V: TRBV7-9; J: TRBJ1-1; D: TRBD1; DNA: TGTGCCAGTACCGGGACAGGGGTTACTGAAGCTTTCTTT; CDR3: CASTGTGVTEAFF
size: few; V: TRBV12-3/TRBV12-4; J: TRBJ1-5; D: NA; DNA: TGTGCCAGCAGTTGGGGCCCGGGGGGCAATCAGCCCCAGCATTTT; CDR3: CASSWGPGGNQPQHF
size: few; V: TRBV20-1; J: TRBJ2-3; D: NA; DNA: TGCAGTGCTCGCATTCCTGACAGGGATACGCAGTATTTT; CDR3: CSARIPDRDTQYF
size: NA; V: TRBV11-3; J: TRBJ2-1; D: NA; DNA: TGTGCCAGCAGCCCAGGGACGGGGGCCTCCTACAATGAGCAGTTCTTC; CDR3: CASSPGTGASYNEQFF
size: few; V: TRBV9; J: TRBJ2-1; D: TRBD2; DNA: TGTGCCAGCAGCGCCAGCGGGAAGAGTAGCAATGAGCAGTTCTTC; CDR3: CASSASGKSSNEQFF
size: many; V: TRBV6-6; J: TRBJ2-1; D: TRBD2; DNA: TGTGCCAGCAAGCAAAGCGGGGGCGAGCAGTTCTTC; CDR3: CASKQSGGEQFF
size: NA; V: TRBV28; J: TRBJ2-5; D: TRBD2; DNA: TGTGCCACCAGTTCAAAGACCTGGTACAAGACTAGCGGGGATCAAGAGACCCAGTACTTC; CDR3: CATSSKTWYKTSGDQETQYF
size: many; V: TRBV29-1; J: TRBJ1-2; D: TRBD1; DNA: TGCAGCGTTGATGGTCAGGGGGCGTTTGGCTACACCTTC; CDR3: CSVDGQGAFGYTF
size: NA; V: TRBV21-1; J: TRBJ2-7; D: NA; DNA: TGTGCCAGCAGCAAAGCGCTACGGACTAGCGGGAGCTCCTACGAGCAGTACTTC; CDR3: CASSKALRTSGSSYEQYF
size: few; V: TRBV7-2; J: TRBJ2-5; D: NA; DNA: TGTGCCAGCAGCTTAGGAGGCGCGACCCAGTACTTC; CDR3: CASSLGGATQYF
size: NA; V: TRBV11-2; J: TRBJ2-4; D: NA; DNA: TGTGCCAGCAGTTCTCGGCAGGGACAAAACATTCAGTACTTC; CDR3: CASSSRQGQNIQYF
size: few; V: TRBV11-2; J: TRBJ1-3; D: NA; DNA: TGTGCCAGCAGGTTACAGCAGGTCTCTGGAAACACCATATATTTT; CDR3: CASRLQQVSGNTIYF
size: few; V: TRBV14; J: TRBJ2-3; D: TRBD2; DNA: TGTGCCAGCAGACTAGCGGGAGTTGGAGATACGCAGTATTTT; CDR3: CASRLAGVGDTQYF
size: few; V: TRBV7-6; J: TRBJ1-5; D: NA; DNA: TGTGCCAGCAGCTACTATAATCAGCCCCAGCATTTT; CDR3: CASSYYNQPQHF
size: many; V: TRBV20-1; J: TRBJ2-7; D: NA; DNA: TGCAGTGCTAGAGATCGGTCCTACGAGCAGTACTTC; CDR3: CSARDRSYEQYF
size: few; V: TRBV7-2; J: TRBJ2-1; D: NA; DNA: TGTGCCAGCAGCTTAGTTCGGAGGACCTCCTTCGGCAATGAGCAGTTCTTC; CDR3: CASSLVRRTSFGNEQFF
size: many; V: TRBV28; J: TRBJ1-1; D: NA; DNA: TGTGCCACCTCACCGTTGATCAGGGAGACGAACCTTGATCAAGCTTTCTTT; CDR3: CATSPLIRETNLDQAFF
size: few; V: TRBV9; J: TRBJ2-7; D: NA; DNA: TGTGCCAGCAGCGTATTAGGCCTCTTGGCGTGGTACGAGCAGTACTTC; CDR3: CASSVLGLLAWYEQYF
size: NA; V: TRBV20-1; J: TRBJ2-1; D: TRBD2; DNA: TGCAGTGCTAGAGGTGGAAGGTCTAGCGGGAGCAATGAGCAGTTCTTC; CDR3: CSARGGRSSGSNEQFF
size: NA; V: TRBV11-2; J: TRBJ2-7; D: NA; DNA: TGTGCCAGCAGTTCGACGGGACAAGAATACGAGCAGTACTTC; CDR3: CASSSTGQEYEQYF
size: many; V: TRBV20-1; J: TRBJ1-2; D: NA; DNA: TGCAGTGCAAAGGCTGACAGGTCCTATGGCTACACCTTC; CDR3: CSAKADRSYGYTF
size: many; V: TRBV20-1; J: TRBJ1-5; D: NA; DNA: TGCAGTGCCGTTACAGGGTTCAATCAGCCCCAGCATTTT; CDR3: CSAVTGFNQPQHF
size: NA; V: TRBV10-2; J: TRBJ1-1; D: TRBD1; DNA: TGCGCCAGCAGAAATAACAGGGGCGGGACTGAAGCTTTCTTT; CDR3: CASRNNRGGTEAFF
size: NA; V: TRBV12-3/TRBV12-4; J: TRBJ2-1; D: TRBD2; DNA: TGTGCCAGCAGTTTCCGTGCGGGAGGTTCCTACAATGAGCAGTTCTTC; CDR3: CASSFRAGGSYNEQFF
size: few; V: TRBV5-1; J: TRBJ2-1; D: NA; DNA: TGCGCCAGCAGCTTGTCTAGCAATGTCAATCCGTTCTTC; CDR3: CASSLSSNVNPFF
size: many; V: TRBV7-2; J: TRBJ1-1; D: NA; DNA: TGTGCCAGCAGCCCCTTTTTGTCGGGTGAAGCTTTCTTT; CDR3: CASSPFLSGEAFF
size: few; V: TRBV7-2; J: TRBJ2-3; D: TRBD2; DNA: TGTGCCAGCAGCTTTTGGCTAGCGGGAGTAGATACGCAGTATTTT; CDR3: CASSFWLAGVDTQYF
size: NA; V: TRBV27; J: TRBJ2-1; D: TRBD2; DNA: TGTGCCAGCAGTCCTGAACGACTAGCGGGAAAGCACAATGAGCAGTTCTTC; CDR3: CASSPERLAGKHNEQFF
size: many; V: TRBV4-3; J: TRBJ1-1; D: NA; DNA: TGCGCCAGCAGCCTACGGATGAACACTGAAGCTTTCTTT; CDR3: CASSLRMNTEAFF
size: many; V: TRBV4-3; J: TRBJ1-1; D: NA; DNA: TGCGCCAGCAGCCAAGATGGTAGAGGGGGAAACTCCAACACTGAAGCTTTCTTT; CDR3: CASSQDGRGGNSNTEAFF
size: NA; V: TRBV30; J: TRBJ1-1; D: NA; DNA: TGTGCCTGGAGTACAACAGGGCCTACTGAAGCTTTCTTT; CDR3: CAWSTTGPTEAFF
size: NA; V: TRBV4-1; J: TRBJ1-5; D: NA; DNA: TGCGCCAGCAGCCAATATTTGGACCTGGATCGTCCCAATCAGCCCCAGCATTTT; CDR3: CASSQYLDLDRPNQPQHF
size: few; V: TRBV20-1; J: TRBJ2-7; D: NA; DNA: TGCAGTGCTACGGACGGACCGTTATACGAGCAGTACTTC; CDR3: CSATDGPLYEQYF
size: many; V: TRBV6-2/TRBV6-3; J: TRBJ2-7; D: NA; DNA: TGTGCCAGCAGTTATGTGGGTTACGAGCAGTACTTC; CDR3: CASSYVGYEQYF
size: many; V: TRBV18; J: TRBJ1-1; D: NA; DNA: TGTGCCAGCTCACCGAGGGAAAGGACTGAAGCTTTCTTT; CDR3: CASSPRERTEAFF
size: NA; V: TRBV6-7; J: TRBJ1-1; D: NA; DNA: TGTGCCAGCAGGGGGGATGAAGCTTTCTTT; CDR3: CASRGDEAFF
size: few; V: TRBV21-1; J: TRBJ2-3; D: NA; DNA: TGTGCCAGCAGGCGGGCTAGTAGAACAGATACGCAGTATTTT; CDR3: CASRRASRTDTQYF
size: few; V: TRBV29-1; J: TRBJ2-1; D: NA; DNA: TGCAGCGTTGACCCCAGCTCCCTATACAATGAGCAGTTCTTC; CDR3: CSVDPSSLYNEQFF
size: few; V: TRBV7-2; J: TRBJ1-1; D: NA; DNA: TGTGCCAGCAGAATTGGCGGCGGTGGGAACACTGAAGCTTTCTTT; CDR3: CASRIGGGGNTEAFF